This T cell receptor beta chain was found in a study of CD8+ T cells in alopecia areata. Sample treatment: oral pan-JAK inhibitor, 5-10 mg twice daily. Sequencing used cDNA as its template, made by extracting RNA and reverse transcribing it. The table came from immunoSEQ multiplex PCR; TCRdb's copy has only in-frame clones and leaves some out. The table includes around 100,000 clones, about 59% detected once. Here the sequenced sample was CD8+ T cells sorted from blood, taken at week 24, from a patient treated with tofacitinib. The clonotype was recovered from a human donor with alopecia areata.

CDR3 in DNA: TGTGCCAGCAGTGATTCAGGGGGAAATGGCTACACCTTC. Translation gives CASSDSGGNGYTF. The chain joins TRBV25-1 to TRBJ1-2, with 7 bases identical to TRBD1. Losses at the gene ends were 3 bases for V and 6 bases for J; bases not matched to a gene: 4. The CDR3 length is 13 residues. The germline CDR1 and CDR2 sequences are MGHDK and SYGVNS.